This T cell receptor beta chain was documented in a study of Tregs in tolerant kidney transplant recipients. Study observations and caveats: Findings come from small patient numbers and require larger validation.

Germline V gives CDR1 LGHNA, CDR2 YSLEER. This CDR3 region has 17 residues. V was cut by 0 bases and J by 6 bases, with 17 bases left in between. A word on this clone: The target antigen is unknown.

Assay: immunoSEQ multiplex PCR; the TCRdb copy retains only in-frame clones and omits some. The sample has 15,000 to 17,000 clones; approximately 90% are singletons. The specimen was CD8+ T cells from blood. The clonotype comes from a human donor in good health. The chain employs TRBV4-3 and TRBJ2-2; TRBD2 might be the D (5 bases). The CDR3 bases are TGCGCCAGCAGCCAAGATCAAAGGCTACTAGTGCCCGGGGAGCTGTTTTTT. Its protein product is CASSQDQRLLVPGELFF.